A single sample gave rise to the 21 T cell receptor beta chains below, sequenced in a study of beta chain features in type 1 diabetes. Overall study results and limits: TCRB CDR3 length was moderately but significantly reduced in all four CD4+ subsets of Type 1 diabetes patients.

Expressed TCRB transcripts got sequenced, as all isolated RNA was reverse transcribed. Clones were read by immunoSEQ multiplex PCR, and TCRdb kept only the in-frame ones, dropping some. The table includes approximately 50,000 clones, 35% to 50% detected once. Antigens for these TCRs are unknown. Sequencing was performed on Tregs from blood. Source of these receptors: a man aged 25 to 40 with type 1 diabetes.

This clone was counted only a few times. This chain links TRBV6-1 with TRBJ2-5, with 9 bases lining up with TRBD1. The germline CDR1 and CDR2 sequences are MNHNS and SASEGT. This CDR3 contains 14 residues. Trimming cost V 5 bases and J 3 bases; bases outside gene matches: 4. DNA for the CDR3: TGTGCCAGCAGTCCCGGGACAGGGAAAGAGACCCAGTACTTC. It encodes CASSPGTGKETQYF.

Only a few counts were recorded for this clone. The CDR3 loop reads CASSDPGSSGEQYF. CDR3 coding DNA: TGTGCCAGCAGTGACCCGGGGAGCTCTGGCGAGCAGTACTTC. The chain has TRBV2 and TRBJ2-7; possible D gene TRBD2, 5 bases. Per the germline V gene, CDR1 is SNHLY and CDR2 is FYNNEI. The V end lost 3 bases, the J end lost 6 bases, and 15 bases lay between the germline ends. The CDR3 runs to 14 residues. Full variable domain (outside the CDR3, taken from reference TRBV2 and TRBJ2-7): EPEVTQTPSHQVTQMGQEVILRCVPISNHLYFYWYRQILGQKVEFLVSFYNNEISEKSEIFDDQFSVERPDGSNFTLKIRSTKLEDSAMYFCASSDPGSSGEQYFGPGTRLTVT.

The rearrangement links TRBV10-3 to TRBJ2-1, with 14 bases aligning to TRBD2. This CDR3 has 17 amino acids. Trimming at V came to 6 bases and at J to 9 bases, leaving 13 bases not matched to a gene. Germline V CDR1 and CDR2: ENHRY, SYGVKD. CDR3 nucleotides: TGTGCCATCAGGGTAGGGACTAGCGGGAGCCTGGAGGGTGAGCAGTTCTTC. The encoded protein is CAIRVGTSGSLEGEQFF.

The chain joins TRBV29-1 to TRBJ2-1, with 7 bases matching TRBD2. J gave up 3 bases and V 6 bases, and 5 bases lay outside the gene matches. The CDR3 consists of 13 residues. From germline, CDR1 is SQVTM and CDR2 ANQGSEA. The CDR3 protein is CSVVASGYNEQFF. The CDR3 DNA reads TGCAGCGTGGTGGCTAGCGGCTACAATGAGCAGTTCTTC.

The gene calls are TRBV7-9 and TRBJ1-6; perhaps TRBD1 as D (6 bases). This CDR3 is built from 15 residues. CDR1 is SEHNR, CDR2 FQNEAQ, per germline (reference sequence). V was trimmed by 2 bases and J by 9 bases, leaving 14 bases between them. The CDR3 reads CASSLMGARGSPLHF. The CDR3 DNA reads TGTGCCAGCAGCTTAATGGGGGCTCGTGGTTCACCCCTCCACTTT.

V and J are TRBV27 and TRBJ2-7, with D unclear. Between the trimmed V and J ends, which lost 6 bases and 1 base, there was a span of 10 bases. There are 13 residues in the CDR3. The germline V gene encodes CDR1 MNHEY and CDR2 SMNVEV (reference sequence). The CDR3 loop reads CASSSRVSYEQYF. DNA of the CDR3: TGTGCCAGCAGCTCCCGGGTTTCCTACGAGCAGTACTTC.

The chain joins TRBV7-3 to TRBJ1-3; D gene unclear. V lost 5 bases and J lost 2, with 13 bases in between. The V gene's germline CDR1 is SGHTA and CDR2 FQGTGA. This CDR3 has 15 residues. CDR3 coding DNA: TGTGCCAGCAGCCTCTCCCGAGGCGCTGGAAACACCATATATTTT. It translates to CASSLSRGAGNTIYF.

The rearrangement joins TRBV28 to TRBJ2-7, with D perhaps TRBD1 (5 bases). CDR1 is MDHEN and CDR2 is SYDVKM in the germline V gene. The V end lost 7 bases, the J end lost 4 bases, and 8 bases lay between the germline ends. This CDR3 spans 11 amino acids. CDR3 bases: TGTGCCAGCAACCAGGGTTACGAGCAGTACTTC. Amino acids: CASNQGYEQYF.

DNA of the CDR3: TGTGCCAGCAGCTCCCAGCGGACCGCTTACGAGCAGTACTTC. It specifies CASSSQRTAYEQYF. The J gene is TRBJ2-7, the V gene TRBV6-5; TRBD2 is a possible D gene (5 bases). CDR1 and CDR2 from the germline V gene are MNHEY and SVGAGI. The CDR3 spans 14 residues. V lost 6 bases to trimming and J lost 4 bases, with 16 bases between them.

The rearrangement joins TRBV27 to TRBJ1-5; 8 bases align to TRBD1. CDR1 is MNHEY and CDR2 is SMNVEV in the germline V gene (reference sequence). The CDR3 has 13 amino acids. The trim removed 9 bases at V and 4 bases at J, leaving 5 bases unmatched. The CDR3 nucleotides read TGTGCCAGTAGAACAGGGGGTAATCAGCCCCAGCATTTT. Protein product: CASRTGGNQPQHF.

V and J are TRBV9 and TRBJ2-3; 9 bases fit TRBD2. V shed 4 bases, J shed 5 bases, and the junction held 11 bases outside the gene matches. CDR1 is SGDLS and CDR2 is YYNGEE in the germline V gene. The CDR3 sequence is 16 residues long. CDR3 residues: CASSPAGGRAGDTQYF. CDR3 bases: TGTGCCAGCAGCCCCGCGGGCGGGAGGGCCGGAGATACGCAGTATTTT.

In this sample, this clone turned up a few times. This chain links TRBV2 with TRBJ1-1; the match to TRBD1 covers 8 bases. Germline V gene sequence: CDR1 SNHLY, CDR2 FYNNEI. Germline trimming cut 3 bases from V and 5 bases from J; bases unmatched to any gene: 5. The CDR3 loop spans 14 amino acids. CDR3 coding DNA: TGTGCCAGCAGTGACTGGACAGGGCATACTGAAGCTTTCTTT. Amino acid sequence: CASSDWTGHTEAFF.

In its sample, this clone was seen a few times. The chain uses TRBV2 and TRBJ1-5; D not resolved. Looked up from germline, CDR1 is SNHLY and CDR2 is FYNNEI. The CDR3 loop spans 14 amino acids. Between the trimmed V and J ends, which lost 7 bases and 4 bases, there was a span of 14 bases. DNA for the CDR3: TGTGCCAGCACCGGGGTGGACGGAAATCAGCCCCAGCATTTT. It encodes CASTGVDGNQPQHF.

The rearrangement links TRBV7-9 to TRBJ2-7; D is unclear. The V end was cut by 3 bases, the J end by 2 bases, with 5 bases between. The CDR3 consists of 12 residues. Looked up from germline, CDR1 is SEHNR and CDR2 is FQNEAQ (reference sequence). The CDR3 DNA is TGTGCCAGCAGCTTTGGAGCCTACGAGCAGTACTTC. As protein: CASSFGAYEQYF.

This clone is a singleton in its sample. The chain couples TRBV6-6 to TRBJ1-2; no clear D. V gave up 2 bases and J gave up 5 bases, with 18 bases separating them. The CDR3 has 16 amino acids. CDR1 and CDR2 from the germline V gene are MNHNY and SVGAGI (reference sequence). This CDR3 reads CASSYPLGGSGYGYTF. CDR3 nucleotides: TGTGCCAGCAGTTACCCTTTAGGAGGTTCAGGATATGGCTACACCTTC.

The V and J genes are TRBV27 and TRBJ2-5, with TRBD2 matching 9 bases. This CDR3 comprises 14 residues. J was trimmed by 4 bases and V by 4 bases; bases with no gene match: 4. Germline V gene lookup returns CDR1 MNHEY and CDR2 SMNVEV (reference sequence). CDR3 loop: CASSSGLAVETQYF. The CDR3 DNA is TGTGCCAGCAGTTCGGGACTAGCAGTAGAGACCCAGTACTTC.

This sequence joins TRBV28 and TRBJ2-1, with D perhaps TRBD1 (5 bases). CDR1 MDHEN and CDR2 SYDVKM come from the germline V gene. The CDR3 has 15 residues. V dropped 2 bases and J dropped 6 bases, with 14 bases sitting between them. As DNA, the CDR3 is TGTGCCAGCAGTTTAATCCGACAGCTAGGCAATGAGCAGTTCTTC. Protein sequence: CASSLIRQLGNEQFF.

This rearrangement joins TRBV28 to TRBJ2-1; D perhaps matches TRBD1 (6 bases). Germline V CDR1 and CDR2: MDHEN, SYDVKM. CDR3 length: 14 residues. V was shortened by 5 bases and J by 8 bases, with 16 bases between the two germline ends. The CDR3 protein is CASSTTGWADEQFF. In nucleotides, the CDR3 is TGTGCCAGCAGTACCACAGGGTGGGCCGATGAGCAGTTCTTC.

V is TRBV9 and J is TRBJ1-2; possibly TRBD1 for D (5 bases). Looked up from germline, CDR1 is SGDLS and CDR2 is YYNGEE. CDR3 size: 17 residues. Trimming pared 3 bases from V and 2 bases from J, leaving 20 bases between. CDR3 DNA: TGTGCCAGCAGCGGGGGCCCACGTAGCAAGATGAACTATGGCTACACCTTC. This gives the protein CASSGGPRSKMNYGYTF.

This clone showed up just a few times. The V and J genes are TRBV6-1 and TRBJ1-1; D ambiguous. The CDR3 is 13 residues long. The germline CDR1 and CDR2 sequences are MNHNS and SASEGT. The ends were cut back, 4 bases at V and 0 bases at J, with 6 bases in the middle. CDR3 sequence reads: CASSVRLNTEAFF. The CDR3, as DNA: TGTGCCAGCAGTGTGCGGCTGAACACTGAAGCTTTCTTT.

This clone has only a few counts. The chain employs TRBV7-2 and TRBJ1-4, with TRBD1 matching 9 bases. Unmatched junction bases numbered 6, after V lost 5 bases and J lost 8 bases. This CDR3 comprises 14 residues. Germline V gene data show CDR1 as SGHTA and CDR2 as FQGNSA. CDR3 amino acids: CASSPDRGQEKLFF. DNA of the CDR3: TGTGCCAGCAGCCCGGACAGGGGACAGGAAAAACTGTTTTTT.